The T cell receptor (beta chain) described here comes from a study of radiation and T cells in renal cell carcinoma. Study-wide results and caveats: Compared with controls, irradiated tumors had more, larger dominant CDR3 motifs. From baseline, blood top tumor clonotypes peaked at 2 weeks post-radiation. Compared with controls, irradiated tumors showed greater TCR clonality.

As to treatment: 15 Gy SBRT to primary tumor, nephrectomy 4 weeks later. Assay: immunoSEQ multiplex PCR; the TCRdb copy retains only in-frame clones and omits some. Seen here are several thousand clones, around 50% observed once, and the top ten hold 15% to 20%. The sample holds a few counts of this clone. The antigen is unknown. The clonotype originates from a man aged 60-69 years with renal cell carcinoma. Specimen: tumor tissue, collected from a patient whose treatment included radiotherapy and nephrectomy.

The CDR3 DNA is TGTGCCAGCAGCTTGGACAGGGTTTCCGAGCAGTACTTC. As protein: CASSLDRVSEQYF. This chain links TRBV7-9 with TRBJ2-7; 8 nucleotides line up with TRBD1. The V and J ends lost 3 bases and 6 bases, in that order; junction bases with no gene match: 4. The CDR3 loop spans 13 amino acids. Germline loops: CDR1 SEHNR, CDR2 FQNEAQ (reference sequence).